This T cell receptor beta chain was sequenced in a study of blood T cell repertoires in COVID-19. In the study overall: PBMCs, B-cell-depleted T cells, or T cells provided the cDNA or gDNA that made up the material.

Germline V CDR1 and CDR2: SGHNT, YYREEE (reference sequence). The CDR3 length is 13 residues. The ends were cut back, 0 bases at V and 7 bases at J, with 10 bases in the middle. Study processing details: Amplification from reference gene primers served as the basis for estimated nucleated cell counts. The method was immunoSEQ multiplex PCR; TCRdb's version includes in-frame clones alone and lacks a portion of them. The V and J calls and the clone size are those of that table, but D and trimming were determined from the DNA. This table holds tens of thousands of clones, around 86% found once. Sequencing was carried out using peripheral blood. The chain links TRBV5-4 to TRBJ1-2; D uncertain. The source of this sequence is a human donor in a cohort sampled during active COVID-19. Written as DNA, the CDR3 is TGTGCCAGCAGCTTGGACCGGTGGTTTGGCTACACCTTC. This gives the protein CASSLDRWFGYTF. Drawing the rest from reference TRBV5-4 and TRBJ1-2, the complete variable domain is ETGVTQSPTHLIKTRGQQVTLRCSSQSGHNTVSWYQQALGQGPQFIFQYYREEENGRGNFPPRFSGLQFPNYSSELNVNALELDDSALYLCASSLDRWFGYTFGSGTRLTVV.